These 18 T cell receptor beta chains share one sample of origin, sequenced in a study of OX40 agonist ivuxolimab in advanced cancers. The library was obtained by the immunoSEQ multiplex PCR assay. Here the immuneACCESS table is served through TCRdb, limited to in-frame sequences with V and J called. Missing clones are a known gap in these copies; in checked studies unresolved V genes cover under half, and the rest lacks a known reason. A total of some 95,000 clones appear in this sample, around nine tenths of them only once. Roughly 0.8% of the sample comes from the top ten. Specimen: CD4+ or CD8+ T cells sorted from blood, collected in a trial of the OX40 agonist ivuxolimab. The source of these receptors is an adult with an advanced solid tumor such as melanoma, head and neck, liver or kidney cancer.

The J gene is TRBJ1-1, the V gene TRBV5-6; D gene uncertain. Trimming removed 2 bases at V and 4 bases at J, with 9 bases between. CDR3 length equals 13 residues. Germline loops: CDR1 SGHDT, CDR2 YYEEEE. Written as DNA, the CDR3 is TGTGCCAGCAGCTTACCATCGGGCACTGAAGCTTTCTTT. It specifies CASSLPSGTEAFF.

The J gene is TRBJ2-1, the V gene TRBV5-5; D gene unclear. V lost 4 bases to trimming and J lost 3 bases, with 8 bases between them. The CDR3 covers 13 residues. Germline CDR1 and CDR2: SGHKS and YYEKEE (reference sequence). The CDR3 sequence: CASSLGDYNEQFF. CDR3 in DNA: TGTGCCAGCAGCCTTGGAGACTACAATGAGCAGTTCTTC.

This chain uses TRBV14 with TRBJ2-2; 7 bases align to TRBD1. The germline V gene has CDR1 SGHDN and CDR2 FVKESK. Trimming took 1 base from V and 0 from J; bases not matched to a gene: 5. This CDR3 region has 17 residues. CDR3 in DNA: TGTGCCAGCAGCCAAGGACCGGGACAGTCGAACACCGGGGAGCTGTTTTTT. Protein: CASSQGPGQSNTGELFF. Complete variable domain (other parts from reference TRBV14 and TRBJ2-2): EAGVTQFPSHSVIEKGQTVTLRCDPISGHDNLYWYRRVMGKEIKFLLHFVKESKQDESGMPNNRFLAERTGGTYSTLKVQPAELEDSGVYFCASSQGPGQSNTGELFFGEGSRLTVL.

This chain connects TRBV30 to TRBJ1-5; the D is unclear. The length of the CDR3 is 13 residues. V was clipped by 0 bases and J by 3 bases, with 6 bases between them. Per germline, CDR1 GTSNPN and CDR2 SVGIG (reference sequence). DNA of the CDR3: TGTGCCTGGAGTGTAACAGACAATCAGCCCCAGCATTTT. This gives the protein CAWSVTDNQPQHF.

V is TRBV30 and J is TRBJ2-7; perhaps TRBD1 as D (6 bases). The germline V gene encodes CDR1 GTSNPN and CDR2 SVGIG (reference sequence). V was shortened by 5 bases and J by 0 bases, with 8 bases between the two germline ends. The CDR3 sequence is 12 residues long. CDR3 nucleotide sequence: TGTGCCTGGCAGGGGCTCTCCTACGAGCAGTACTTC. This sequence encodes CAWQGLSYEQYF.

The CDR3 nucleotides read TGTGCCAGCAGCGGGGGGACAGGAGTCCTCCTTTGGGATACGCAGTATTTT. Protein sequence: CASSGGTGVLLWDTQYF. The rearrangement uses TRBV9 and TRBJ2-3; TRBD1 aligns across 8 bases. The CDR3 extends over 17 amino acids. V was clipped by 3 bases and J by 6 bases; unmatched bases: 15. Germline V lookup: CDR1 SGDLS, CDR2 YYNGEE.

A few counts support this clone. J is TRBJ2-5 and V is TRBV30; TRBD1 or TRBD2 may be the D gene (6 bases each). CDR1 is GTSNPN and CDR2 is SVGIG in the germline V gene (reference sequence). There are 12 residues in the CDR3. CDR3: CARDEGGETQYF. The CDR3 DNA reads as TGTGCGAGGGACGAGGGGGGAGAGACCCAGTACTTC.

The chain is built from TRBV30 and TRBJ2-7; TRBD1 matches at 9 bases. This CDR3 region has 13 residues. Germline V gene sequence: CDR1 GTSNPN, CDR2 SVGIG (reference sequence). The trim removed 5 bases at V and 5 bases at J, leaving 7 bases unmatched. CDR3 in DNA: TGTGCCTGGGCCCCGGGACAGGGCGACGAGCAGTACTTC. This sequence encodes CAWAPGQGDEQYF.

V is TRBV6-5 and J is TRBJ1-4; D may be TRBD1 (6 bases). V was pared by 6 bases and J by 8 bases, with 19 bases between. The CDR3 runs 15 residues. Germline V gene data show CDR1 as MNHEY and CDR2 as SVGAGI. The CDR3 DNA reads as TGTGCCAGCAGCGGGCCCGGGGGCACAGGGGAAAAACTGTTTTTT. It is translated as CASSGPGGTGEKLFF.

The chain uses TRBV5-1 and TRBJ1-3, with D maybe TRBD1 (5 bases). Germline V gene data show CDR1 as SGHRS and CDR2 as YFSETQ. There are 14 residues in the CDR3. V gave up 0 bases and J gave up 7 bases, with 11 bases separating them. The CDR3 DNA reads TGCGCCAGCAGCTTGGACCCAGGGTACAACACCATATATTTT. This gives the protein CASSLDPGYNTIYF. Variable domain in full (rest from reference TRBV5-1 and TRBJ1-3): KAGVTQTPRYLIKTRGQQVTLSCSPISGHRSVSWYQQTPGQGLQFLFEYFSETQRNKGNFPGRFSGRQFSNSRSEMNVSTLELGDSALYLCASSLDPGYNTIYFGEGSWLTVV.

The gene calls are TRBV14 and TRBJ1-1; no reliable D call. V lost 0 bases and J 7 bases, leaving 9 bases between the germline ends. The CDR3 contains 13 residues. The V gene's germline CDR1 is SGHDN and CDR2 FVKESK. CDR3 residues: CASSQDIRNEAFF. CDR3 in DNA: TGTGCCAGCAGCCAAGATATCAGAAATGAAGCTTTCTTT.

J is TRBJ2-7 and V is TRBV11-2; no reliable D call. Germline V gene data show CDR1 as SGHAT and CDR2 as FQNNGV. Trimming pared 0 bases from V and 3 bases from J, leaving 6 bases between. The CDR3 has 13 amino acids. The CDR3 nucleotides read TGTGCCAGCAGCTTAGATCCATACTACGAGCAGTACTTC. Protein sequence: CASSLDPYYEQYF.

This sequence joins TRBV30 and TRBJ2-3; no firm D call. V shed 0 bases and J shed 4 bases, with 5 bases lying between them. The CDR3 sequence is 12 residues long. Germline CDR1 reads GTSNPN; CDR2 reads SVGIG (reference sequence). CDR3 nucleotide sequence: TGTGCCTGGAGTGTACGATCAGATACGCAGTATTTT. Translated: CAWSVRSDTQYF.

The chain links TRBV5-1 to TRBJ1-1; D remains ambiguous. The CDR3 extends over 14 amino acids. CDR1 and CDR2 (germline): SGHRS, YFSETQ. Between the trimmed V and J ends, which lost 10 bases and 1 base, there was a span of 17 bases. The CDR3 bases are TGCGCCTCAGCAATAGCCGAGGCGAACACTGAAGCTTTCTTT. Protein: CASAIAEANTEAFF.

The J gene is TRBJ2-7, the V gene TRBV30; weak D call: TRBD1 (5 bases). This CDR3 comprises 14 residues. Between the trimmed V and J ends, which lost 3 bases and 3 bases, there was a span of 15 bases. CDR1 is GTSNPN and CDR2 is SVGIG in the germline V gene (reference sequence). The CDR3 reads CAWSTGDGYYEQYF. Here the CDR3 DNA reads TGTGCCTGGAGCACAGGTGACGGATACTACGAGCAGTACTTC.

Here the CDR3 reads CASSTGRYSNQPQHF. CDR3 nucleotide sequence: TGTGCCAGCAGCACGGGCCGGTATAGCAATCAGCCCCAGCATTTT. This sequence joins TRBV5-8 and TRBJ1-5; D gene ambiguous. The CDR3 loop spans 15 amino acids. Trimming cost V 4 bases and J 0 bases, with 11 bases left between them. Looked up from germline, CDR1 is SGHTS and CDR2 is YDEGEE.

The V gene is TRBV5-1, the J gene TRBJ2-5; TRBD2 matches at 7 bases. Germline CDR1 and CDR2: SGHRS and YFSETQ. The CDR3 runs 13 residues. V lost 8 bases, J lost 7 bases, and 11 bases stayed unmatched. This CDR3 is CASREDLGGTQYF. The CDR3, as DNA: TGCGCCAGTCGGGAGGACCTGGGGGGGACCCAGTACTTC.

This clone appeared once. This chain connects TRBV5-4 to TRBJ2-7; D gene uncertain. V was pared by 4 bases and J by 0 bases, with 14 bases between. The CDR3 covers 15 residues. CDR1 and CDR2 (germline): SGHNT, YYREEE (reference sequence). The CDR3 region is CASSRVLGGSYEQYV. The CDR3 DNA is TGTGCCAGCAGCAGGGTGTTGGGCGGCTCCTACGAGCAGTACGTC.